These T cell receptor beta chains were read from a single sample in a study of cytomegalovirus exposure and HLA in healthy donors. The assay was immunoSEQ multiplex PCR, and TCRdb's table has in-frame clones only and misses some. The table records tens of thousands of clones, approximately 96% of them present only once. Sequencing was done on a sample of PBMCs. The source is a man aged 18-30 years in good health and CMV-seronegative. The CDR3 runs from the conserved cysteine through the conserved F or W. The order of the fields is V gene, CDR3 length, D gene, J gene, clone size, CDR3 protein, CDR3 DNA. A D gene is named only where the DNA matches it firmly. Clone size is shown for a subset of rows, as once, few, many or a class of expanded clone.

TRBV28	15	.	TRBJ1-1	.	CASSLPAARNTEAFF	TGTGCCAGCAGTTTACCGGCAGCTAGGAACACTGAAGCTTTCTTT
TRBV2	15	.	TRBJ2-3	.	CASSEGTRSTDTQYF	TGTGCCAGCAGTGAAGGGACAAGAAGCACAGATACGCAGTATTTT
TRBV6-6	14	.	TRBJ1-2	.	CASSPGGARYGYTF	TGTGCCAGCAGTCCCGGGGGAGCCCGGTATGGCTACACCTTC
TRBV10-2	15	TRBD2	TRBJ2-5	.	CASSGLAGVKETQYF	TGCGCCAGCAGCGGACTAGCGGGAGTTAAGGAGACCCAGTACTTC
TRBV30	12	.	TRBJ1-1	.	CAWTPPRGVAFF	TGTGCCTGGACTCCCCCGCGGGGAGTAGCTTTCTTT
TRBV4-2	15	.	TRBJ1-1	.	CASSTHQGTDTEAFF	TGTGCCAGCAGCACTCACCAGGGGACGGACACTGAAGCTTTCTTT
TRBV7-6	15	TRBD1	TRBJ1-3	once	CASSSGTGAGNTIYF	TGTGCCAGCAGCTCCGGGACAGGTGCTGGAAACACCATATATTTT
TRBV19	13	.	TRBJ2-1	.	CASSIEHRGEQFF	TGTGCCAGTAGTATAGAGCACCGAGGGGAGCAGTTCTTC
TRBV5-1	14	.	TRBJ1-1	.	CASSLDRGRTEAFF	TGCGCCAGCAGCTTGGATAGGGGCCGGACTGAAGCTTTCTTT
TRBV28	14	.	TRBJ2-7	.	CASSFLARGYEQYF	TGTGCCAGCAGTTTCCTTGCCCGGGGCTACGAGCAGTACTTC
TRBV6-5	15	TRBD2	TRBJ2-1	.	CASSPGTSGSNEQFF	TGTGCCAGCAGTCCCGGGACTAGCGGGAGTAACGAGCAGTTCTTC
TRBV28	14	.	TRBJ2-5	.	CASSFIRIKETQYF	TGTGCCAGCAGTTTTATCAGGATCAAAGAGACCCAGTACTTC
TRBV28	13	.	TRBJ2-7	.	CASNVGGSYEQYF	TGTGCCAGCAATGTAGGGGGCTCCTACGAGCAGTACTTC
TRBV6-5	13	.	TRBJ1-1	.	CASSYRGNTEAFF	TGTGCCAGCAGTTACAGGGGAAACACTGAAGCTTTCTTT
TRBV4-2	15	.	TRBJ1-3	.	CASSQEAISGNTIYF	TGTGCCAGCAGCCAAGAAGCCATCTCTGGAAACACCATATATTTT
TRBV6-1	14	TRBD2	TRBJ2-1	.	CASTQREGYNEQFF	TGTGCCAGCACCCAGCGGGAGGGGTACAATGAGCAGTTCTTC
TRBV9	14	.	TRBJ2-7	.	CASSRGAVDYEQYF	TGTGCCAGCAGCCGGGGGGCCGTAGACTACGAGCAGTACTTC
TRBV21-1	18	.	TRBJ2-2	.	CAALEKKDGVGEAGELFF	TGTGCCGCCCTCGAGAAGAAAGACGGGGTCGGGGAAGCCGGGGAGCTGTTTTTT
TRBV4-2	13	TRBD2	TRBJ2-5	.	CASRGGSKETQYF	TGTGCCAGCAGGGGCGGGAGCAAAGAGACCCAGTACTTC
TRBV4-3	18	.	TRBJ1-3	.	CASSQDMAQSAHRNTIYF	TGCGCCAGCAGCCAAGATATGGCACAGTCGGCTCATCGAAACACCATATATTTT
TRBV5-1	15	TRBD1	TRBJ2-6	.	CASSTTGVGANVLTF	TGCGCCAGCAGCACTACAGGGGTGGGGGCCAACGTCCTGACTTTC
TRBV27	12	.	TRBJ2-1	.	CASSPGSNEQFF	TGTGCCAGCAGCCCCGGGTCAAATGAGCAGTTCTTC
TRBV11-3	17	TRBD1	TRBJ2-1	.	CASSLVSGTGSYNEQFF	TGTGCCAGCAGCTTAGTGTCCGGGACAGGGAGTTACAATGAGCAGTTCTTC
TRBV2	14	TRBD1	TRBJ1-2	.	CASSLDRGRDGYTF	TGTGCCAGCAGTTTGGACAGGGGGCGCGATGGCTACACCTTC
TRBV28	14	TRBD1	TRBJ1-5	.	CASSPTGAVQPQHF	TGTGCCAGCAGTCCCACAGGGGCTGTTCAGCCCCAGCATTTT
TRBV30	15	TRBD2	TRBJ2-1	.	CAWTGRTSGYNEQFF	TGTGCCTGGACCGGGAGGACTAGCGGTTACAATGAGCAGTTCTTC
TRBV7-8	14	.	TRBJ1-5	.	CASSQNGGGQPQHF	TGTGCCAGCAGCCAGAATGGGGGCGGACAGCCCCAGCATTTT
TRBV6-1	13	TRBD1	TRBJ1-1	.	CASSETGRTEAFF	TGTGCCAGCAGTGAGACAGGGAGGACTGAAGCTTTCTTT
TRBV6-5	14	TRBD2	TRBJ2-1	.	CASRRPGLTNEQFF	TGTGCCAGCAGGAGACCGGGACTAACAAATGAGCAGTTCTTC